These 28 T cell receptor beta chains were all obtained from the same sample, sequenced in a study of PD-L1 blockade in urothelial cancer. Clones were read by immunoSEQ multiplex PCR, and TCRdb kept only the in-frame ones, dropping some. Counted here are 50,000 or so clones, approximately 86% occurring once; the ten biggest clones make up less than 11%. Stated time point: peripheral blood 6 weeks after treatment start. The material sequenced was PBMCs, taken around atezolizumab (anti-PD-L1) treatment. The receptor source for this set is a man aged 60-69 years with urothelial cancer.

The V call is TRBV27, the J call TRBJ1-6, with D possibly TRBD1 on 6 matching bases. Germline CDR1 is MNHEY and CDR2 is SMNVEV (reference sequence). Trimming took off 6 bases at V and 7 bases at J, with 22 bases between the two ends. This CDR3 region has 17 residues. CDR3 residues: CASRGYATGLVNSPLHF. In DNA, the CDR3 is TGTGCCAGCAGAGGATATGCAACAGGGCTAGTAAATTCACCCCTCCACTTT.

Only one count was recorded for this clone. This CDR3 reads CASSLFGSTSNTGELFF. Here the CDR3 DNA reads TGTGCCAGCAGCTTGTTCGGTTCGACTTCGAACACCGGGGAGCTGTTTTTT. The chain links TRBV5-6 to TRBJ2-2; unclear D gene. V gave up 1 base and J gave up 0 bases, with 13 bases separating them. This CDR3 spans 17 amino acids. The germline V gene has CDR1 SGHDT and CDR2 YYEEEE.

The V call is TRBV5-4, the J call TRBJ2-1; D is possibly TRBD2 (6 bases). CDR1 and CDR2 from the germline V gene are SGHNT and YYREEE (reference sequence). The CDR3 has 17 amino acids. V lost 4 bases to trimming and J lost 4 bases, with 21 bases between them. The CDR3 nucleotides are TGTGCCAGCAGCCGACTGCTGCTGGACTATCCTTACAATGAGCAGTTCTTC. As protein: CASSRLLLDYPYNEQFF.

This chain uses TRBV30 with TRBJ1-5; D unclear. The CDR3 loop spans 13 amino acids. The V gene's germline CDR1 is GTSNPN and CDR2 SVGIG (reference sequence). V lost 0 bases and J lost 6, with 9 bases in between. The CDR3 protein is CAWSVDPGQPQHF. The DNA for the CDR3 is TGTGCCTGGAGTGTAGATCCGGGTCAGCCCCAGCATTTT. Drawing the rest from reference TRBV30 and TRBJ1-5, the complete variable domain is SQTIHQWPATLVQPVGSPLSLECTVEGTSNPNLYWYRQAAGRGLQLLFYSVGIGQISSEVPQNLSASRPQDRQFILSSKKLLLSDSGFYLCAWSVDPGQPQHFGDGTRLSIL.

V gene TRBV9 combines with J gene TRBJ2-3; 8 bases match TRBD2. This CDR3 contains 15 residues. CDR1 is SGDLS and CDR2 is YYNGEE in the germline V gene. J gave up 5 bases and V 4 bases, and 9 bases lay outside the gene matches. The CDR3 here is CASSPRGGIGDTQYF. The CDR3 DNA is TGTGCCAGCAGCCCCCGGGGGGGGATAGGAGATACGCAGTATTTT.

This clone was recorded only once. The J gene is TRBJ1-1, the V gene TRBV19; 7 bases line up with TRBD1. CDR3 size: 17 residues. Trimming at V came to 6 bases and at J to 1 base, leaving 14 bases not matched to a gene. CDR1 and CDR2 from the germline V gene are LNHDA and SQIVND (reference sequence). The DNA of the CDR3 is TGTGCCAGTAGCCGTACCACCGAGGGGGCGCGGAACACTGAAGCTTTCTTT. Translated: CASSRTTEGARNTEAFF.

The CDR3 sequence: CASSSRADTQYF. CDR3 DNA sequence: TGTGCCAGCAGCTCCAGGGCAGATACGCAGTATTTT. The chain combines TRBV27 with TRBJ2-3, with D maybe TRBD1 (5 bases). Germline CDR1 reads MNHEY; CDR2 reads SMNVEV (reference sequence). Between the trimmed V and J ends, which lost 6 bases and 4 bases, there was a span of 8 bases. This CDR3 contains 12 residues.

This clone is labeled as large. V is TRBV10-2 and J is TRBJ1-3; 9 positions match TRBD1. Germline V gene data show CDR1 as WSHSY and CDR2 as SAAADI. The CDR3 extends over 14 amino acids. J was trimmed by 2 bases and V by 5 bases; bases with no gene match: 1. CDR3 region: CASSRTGAGNTIYF. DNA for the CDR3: TGCGCCAGCAGTCGGACAGGGGCTGGAAACACCATATATTTT.

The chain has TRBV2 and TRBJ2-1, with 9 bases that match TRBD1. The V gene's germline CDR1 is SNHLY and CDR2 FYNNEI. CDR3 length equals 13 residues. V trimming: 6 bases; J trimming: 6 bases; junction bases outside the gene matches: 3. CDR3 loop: CASSRTGVNEQFF. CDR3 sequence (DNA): TGTGCCAGCAGCCGGACAGGGGTCAATGAGCAGTTCTTC. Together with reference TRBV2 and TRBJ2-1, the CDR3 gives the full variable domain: EPEVTQTPSHQVTQMGQEVILRCVPISNHLYFYWYRQILGQKVEFLVSFYNNEISEKSEIFDDQFSVERPDGSNFTLKIRSTKLEDSAMYFCASSRTGVNEQFFGPGTRLTVL.

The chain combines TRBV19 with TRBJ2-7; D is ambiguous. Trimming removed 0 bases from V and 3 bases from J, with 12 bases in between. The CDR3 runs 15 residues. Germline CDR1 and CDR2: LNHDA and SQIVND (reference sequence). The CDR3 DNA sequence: TGTGCCAGTAGTATAGACTGGAGACCAGACTACGAGCAGTACTTC. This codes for CASSIDWRPDYEQYF.

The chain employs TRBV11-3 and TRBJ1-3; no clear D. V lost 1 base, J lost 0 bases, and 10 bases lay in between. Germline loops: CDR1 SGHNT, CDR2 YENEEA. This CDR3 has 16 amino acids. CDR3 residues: CASSLGPVLSGNTIYF. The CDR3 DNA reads TGTGCCAGCAGCTTAGGTCCGGTCCTCTCTGGAAACACCATATATTTT. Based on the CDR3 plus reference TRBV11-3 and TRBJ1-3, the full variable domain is EAGVVQSPRYKIIEKKQPVAFWCNPISGHNTLYWYLQNLGQGPELLIRYENEEAVDDSQLPKDRFSAERLKGVDSTLKIQPAELGDSAVYLCASSLGPVLSGNTIYFGEGSWLTVV.

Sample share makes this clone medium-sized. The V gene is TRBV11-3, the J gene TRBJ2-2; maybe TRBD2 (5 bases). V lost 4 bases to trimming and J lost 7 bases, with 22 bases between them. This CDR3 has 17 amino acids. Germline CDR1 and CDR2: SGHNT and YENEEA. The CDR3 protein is CASSSHSDSPTGGELFF. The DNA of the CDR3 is TGTGCCAGCAGCTCCCACTCGGACTCACCTACTGGCGGGGAGCTGTTTTTT.

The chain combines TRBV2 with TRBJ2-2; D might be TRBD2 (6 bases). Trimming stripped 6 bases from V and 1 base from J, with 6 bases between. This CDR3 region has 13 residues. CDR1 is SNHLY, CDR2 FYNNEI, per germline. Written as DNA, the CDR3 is TGTGCCAGCAGGGGAGGGAACACCGGGGAGCTGTTTTTT. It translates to CASRGGNTGELFF. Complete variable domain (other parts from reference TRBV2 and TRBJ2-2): EPEVTQTPSHQVTQMGQEVILRCVPISNHLYFYWYRQILGQKVEFLVSFYNNEISEKSEIFDDQFSVERPDGSNFTLKIRSTKLEDSAMYFCASRGGNTGELFFGEGSRLTVL.

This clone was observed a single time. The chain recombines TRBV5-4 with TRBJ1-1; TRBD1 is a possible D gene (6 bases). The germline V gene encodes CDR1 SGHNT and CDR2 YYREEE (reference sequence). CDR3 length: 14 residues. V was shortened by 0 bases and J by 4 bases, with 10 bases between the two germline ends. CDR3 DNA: TGTGCCAGCAGCTTGGCCGGCAGGGGCACTGAAGCTTTCTTT. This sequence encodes CASSLAGRGTEAFF.

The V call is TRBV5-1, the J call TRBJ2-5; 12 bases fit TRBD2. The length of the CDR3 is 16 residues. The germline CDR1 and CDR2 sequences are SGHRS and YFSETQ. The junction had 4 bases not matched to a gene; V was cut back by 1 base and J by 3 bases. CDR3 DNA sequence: TGCGCCAGCAGCTTGTCGGCTAGCGGGGGGGAAGAGACCCAGTACTTC. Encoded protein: CASSLSASGGEETQYF.

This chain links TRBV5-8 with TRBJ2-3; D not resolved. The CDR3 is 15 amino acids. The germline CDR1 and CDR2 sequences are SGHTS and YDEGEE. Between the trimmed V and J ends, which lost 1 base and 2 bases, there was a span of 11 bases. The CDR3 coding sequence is TGTGCCAGCAGCTTGAATCTGGGCCTCACAGATACGCAGTATTTT. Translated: CASSLNLGLTDTQYF. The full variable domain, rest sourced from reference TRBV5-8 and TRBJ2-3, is EAGVTQSPTHLIKTRGQQATLRCSPISGHTSVYWYQQALGLGLQFLLWYDEGEERNRGNFPPRFSGRQFPNYSSELNVNALELEDSALYLCASSLNLGLTDTQYFGPGTRLTVL.

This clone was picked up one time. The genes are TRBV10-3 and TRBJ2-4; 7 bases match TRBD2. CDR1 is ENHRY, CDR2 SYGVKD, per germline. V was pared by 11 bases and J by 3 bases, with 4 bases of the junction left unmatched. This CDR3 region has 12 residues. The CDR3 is CAHGLDKNIQYF. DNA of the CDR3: TGTGCCCACGGACTAGACAAAAACATTCAGTACTTC.

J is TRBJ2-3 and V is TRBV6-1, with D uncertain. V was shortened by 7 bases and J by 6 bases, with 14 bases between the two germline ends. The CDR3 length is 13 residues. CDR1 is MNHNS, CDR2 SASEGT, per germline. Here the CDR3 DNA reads TGTGCCAGCACACTAAAACGGCGGGATACGCAGTATTTT. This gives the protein CASTLKRRDTQYF.

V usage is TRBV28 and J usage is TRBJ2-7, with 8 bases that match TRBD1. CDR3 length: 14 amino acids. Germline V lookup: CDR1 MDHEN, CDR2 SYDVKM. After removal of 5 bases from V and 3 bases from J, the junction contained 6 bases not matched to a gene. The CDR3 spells CASSPPGQDYEQYF. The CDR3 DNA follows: TGTGCCAGCAGTCCCCCGGGACAGGACTACGAGCAGTACTTC.

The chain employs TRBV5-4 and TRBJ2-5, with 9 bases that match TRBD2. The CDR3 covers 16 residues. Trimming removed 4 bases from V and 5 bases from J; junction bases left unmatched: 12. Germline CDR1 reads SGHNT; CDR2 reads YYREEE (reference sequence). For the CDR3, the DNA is TGTGCCAGCAGCCAAGGCGGCGGGGGGGCCTGGGAGACCCAGTACTTC. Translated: CASSQGGGGAWETQYF.

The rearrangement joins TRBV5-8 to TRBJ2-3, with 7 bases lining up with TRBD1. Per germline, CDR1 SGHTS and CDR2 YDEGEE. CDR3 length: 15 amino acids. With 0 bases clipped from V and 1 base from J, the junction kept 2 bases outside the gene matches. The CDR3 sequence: CASSLGGTGTDTQYF. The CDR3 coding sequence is TGTGCCAGCAGCTTGGGGGGGACAGGCACAGATACGCAGTATTTT.

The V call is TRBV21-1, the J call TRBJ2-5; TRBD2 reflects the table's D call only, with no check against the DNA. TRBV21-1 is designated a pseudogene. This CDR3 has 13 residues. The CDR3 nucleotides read TGTGCCAGCAGGAACTTAGCAGCGGAGACCCAGTACTTC. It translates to CASRNLAAETQYF.

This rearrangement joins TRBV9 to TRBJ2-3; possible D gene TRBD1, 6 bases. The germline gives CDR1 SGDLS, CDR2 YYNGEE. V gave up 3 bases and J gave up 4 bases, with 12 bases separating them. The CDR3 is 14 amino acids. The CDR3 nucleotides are TGTGCCAGCAGCGAGGGGGTAAGGGCAGATACGCAGTATTTT. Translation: CASSEGVRADTQYF.

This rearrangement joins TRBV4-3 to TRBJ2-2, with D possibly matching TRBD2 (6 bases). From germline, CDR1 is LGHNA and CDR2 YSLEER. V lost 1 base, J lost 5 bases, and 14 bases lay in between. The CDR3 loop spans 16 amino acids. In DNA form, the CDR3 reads TGCGCCAGCAGCCAAGTCTGGCGGGGTTATACCGGGGAGCTGTTTTTT. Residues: CASSQVWRGYTGELFF.

DNA of the CDR3: TGTGCCACCAGCAGAGAGCAGGGGGCCTACGAGCAGTACTTC. Translated, it gives CATSREQGAYEQYF. The rearrangement joins TRBV15 to TRBJ2-7, with TRBD1 identical over 7 bases. The V and J ends lost 0 bases and 2 bases, in that order; junction bases with no gene match: 1. Germline loops: CDR1 LNHNV, CDR2 YYDKDF (reference sequence). This CDR3 is built from 14 residues. Full variable domain (missing parts from reference TRBV15 and TRBJ2-7): DAMVIQNPRYQVTQFGKPVTLSCSQTLNHNVMYWYQQKSSQAPKLLFHYYDKDFNNEADTPDNFQSRRPNTSFCFLDIRSPGLGDTAMYLCATSREQGAYEQYFGPGTRLTVT.

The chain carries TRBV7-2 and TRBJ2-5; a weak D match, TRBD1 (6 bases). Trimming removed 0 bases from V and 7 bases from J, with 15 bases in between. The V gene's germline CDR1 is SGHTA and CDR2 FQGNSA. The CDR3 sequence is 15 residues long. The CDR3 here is CASSLAGETGGTQYF. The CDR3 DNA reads TGTGCCAGCAGCTTAGCGGGGGAGACAGGTGGGACCCAGTACTTC.

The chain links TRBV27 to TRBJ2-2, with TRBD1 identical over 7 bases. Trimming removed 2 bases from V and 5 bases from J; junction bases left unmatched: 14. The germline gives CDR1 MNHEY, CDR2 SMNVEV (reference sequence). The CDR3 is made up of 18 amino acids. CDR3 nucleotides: TGTGCCAGCAGTTTAAGAGATCCTCGAGGGGGCGGTACCGGGGAGCTGTTTTTT. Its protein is CASSLRDPRGGGTGELFF.

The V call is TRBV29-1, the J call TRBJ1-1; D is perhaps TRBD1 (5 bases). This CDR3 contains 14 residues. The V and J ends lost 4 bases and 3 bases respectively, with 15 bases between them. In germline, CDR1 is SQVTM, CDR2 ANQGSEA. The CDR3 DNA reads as TGCAGCGTTGCTTGGCAGGGTGGGGACACTGAAGCTTTCTTT. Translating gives CSVAWQGGDTEAFF.